This paragraph covers one TCR beta chain sequence. The antigen remains undetermined. These data come from a study of T cell responses to AZD1222 COVID-19 vaccine. Analyses pooled second doses at about 4 or about 12 weeks. The CDR3 sequence is 13 residues long. Germline V lookup: CDR1 MDHEN, CDR2 SYDVKM. Deletions cut 9 bases from V and 0 bases from J, with 11 bases between. Study-level findings and limits: It should be noted that donors were predominantly white British and more often female, and clonal diversity was possibly underestimated. Nearly half of spike-specific TCRs reportedly target unmutated variant regions. Among vaccine-associated CD4 TCRs, coverage spanned spike, with dominance at 160-218 and 743-854.

Produced via immunoSEQ multiplex PCR; TCRdb's table is partial and in-frame only. The table shows more than 70,000 clones, with about 85% occurring only once. The sample was peripheral blood, taken 28 days after the second AZD1222 dose. The clonotype was recovered from an adult who received the AZD1222 COVID-19 vaccine. The genes are TRBV28 and TRBJ1-1, with unresolved D. CDR3 sequence: CASIPSVNTEAFF. The CDR3 DNA follows: TGTGCCAGTATCCCGTCGGTGAACACTGAAGCTTTCTTT.